This is a list of T cell receptor beta chains from one sample in a study of shared clonotypes between healthy human individuals. Clones were sequenced by immunoSEQ multiplex PCR, and TCRdb holds only the in-frame ones, with some missing. Among about 1.1 million clones listed, approximately 80% were seen once. Material: memory CD4+ T cells from PBMCs. The receptors were gathered from a man younger than 35 in good health. Some clones in this sample may be carry-over from other donors' samples. Each CDR3 is given with its conserved first and last residue. The D gene is left open where the match is weak. Rows may omit the clone size; those that give it use once, few, many or a size class.

J: TRBJ1-2; V: TRBV18; D: -; size: -; CDR3: CASSVNSGHPNYGYTF; DNA: TGTGCCAGCTCAGTCAACTCCGGACACCCCAACTATGGCTACACCTTC
J: TRBJ2-5; V: TRBV29-1; D: TRBD1; size: -; CDR3: CSVPRGTAQETQYF; DNA: TGCAGCGTCCCGAGAGGGACAGCCCAAGAGACCCAGTACTTC
J: TRBJ2-1; V: TRBV7-3; D: -; size: -; CDR3: CASSLTRDSYNEQFF; DNA: TGTGCCAGCAGCTTAACTAGGGATTCATACAATGAGCAGTTCTTC
J: TRBJ1-3; V: TRBV18; D: -; size: -; CDR3: CASSPTTDSGNTIYF; DNA: TGTGCCAGCTCACCTACGACAGACTCTGGAAACACCATATATTTT
J: TRBJ2-7; V: TRBV5-5; D: -; size: -; CDR3: CASSSSTTSSYEQYF; DNA: TGTGCCAGCAGCTCATCGACTACTAGCTCCTACGAGCAGTACTTC
J: TRBJ1-1; V: TRBV28; D: -; size: few; CDR3: CASSLYRMNTEAFF; DNA: TGTGCCAGCAGTTTATACAGAATGAACACTGAAGCTTTCTTT
J: TRBJ2-5; V: TRBV10-2; D: -; size: few; CDR3: CASAGVQETQYF; DNA: TGCGCCAGCGCTGGGGTTCAAGAGACCCAGTACTTC
J: TRBJ1-5; V: TRBV2; D: TRBD1; size: -; CDR3: CASSGETGMGQPQHF; DNA: TGTGCCAGCAGTGGGGAGACAGGGATGGGTCAGCCCCAGCATTTT
J: TRBJ2-1; V: TRBV4-1; D: TRBD2; size: -; CDR3: CASLPTSGRANEQFF; DNA: TGCGCCAGCCTCCCGACTAGCGGGAGGGCTAATGAGCAGTTCTTC
J: TRBJ2-7; V: TRBV5-6; D: TRBD2; size: -; CDR3: CASGTSGSSYEQYF; DNA: TGTGCCAGCGGTACTAGCGGGAGCTCCTACGAGCAGTACTTC
J: TRBJ2-1; V: TRBV11-2; D: TRBD1; size: -; CDR3: CASSIGTANEQFF; DNA: TGTGCCAGCAGCATCGGGACAGCTAATGAGCAGTTCTTC
J: TRBJ2-1; V: TRBV7-7; D: -; size: -; CDR3: CASSLRQYNEQFF; DNA: TGTGCCAGCAGCTTAAGGCAATACAATGAGCAGTTCTTC
J: TRBJ2-3; V: TRBV28; D: -; size: once; CDR3: CASSLSPGGTDTQYF; DNA: TGTGCCAGCAGTTTGTCACCTGGGGGCACAGATACGCAGTATTTT
J: TRBJ2-2; V: TRBV7-3; D: TRBD2; size: -; CDR3: CASRLSGSGSLGGELFF; DNA: TGTGCCAGCAGACTCTCGGGTAGCGGGAGCTTAGGCGGGGAGCTGTTTTTT
J: TRBJ1-1; V: TRBV5-6; D: -; size: -; CDR3: CASSLQGTKNTEAFF; DNA: TGTGCCAGCAGCTTGCAGGGGACTAAGAACACTGAAGCTTTCTTT
J: TRBJ2-7; V: TRBV5-1; D: -; size: -; CDR3: CASSLTLYEQYF; DNA: TGCGCCAGCAGCTTGACACTCTACGAGCAGTACTTC
J: TRBJ1-2; V: TRBV11-2; D: -; size: -; CDR3: CASSGADKYGYTF; DNA: TGTGCCAGCAGCGGGGCGGATAAGTATGGCTACACCTTC
J: TRBJ2-7; V: TRBV5-1; D: -; size: -; CDR3: CASSLSQSGPYEQYF; DNA: TGCGCCAGCAGCTTGAGCCAATCGGGTCCCTACGAGCAGTACTTC
J: TRBJ2-5; V: TRBV27; D: -; size: -; CDR3: CASGRRDNQETQYF; DNA: TGTGCCAGCGGCCGCCGGGACAACCAAGAGACCCAGTACTTC
J: TRBJ2-5; V: TRBV29-1; D: TRBD2; size: -; CDR3: CSVDGASGRAAKTQYF; DNA: TGCAGCGTTGACGGAGCTAGCGGGAGGGCCGCCAAGACCCAGTACTTC
J: TRBJ2-7; V: TRBV15; D: TRBD1; size: -; CDR3: CATSRGSGQGGYEQYF; DNA: TGTGCCACCAGCAGGGGATCTGGACAGGGGGGCTACGAGCAGTACTTC
J: TRBJ2-7; V: TRBV28; D: -; size: -; CDR3: CASSLSGGAPSYEQYF; DNA: TGTGCCAGCAGTTTATCAGGCGGGGCACCTTCCTACGAGCAGTACTTC
J: TRBJ2-7; V: TRBV28; D: TRBD1; size: -; CDR3: CASSLWGDSSYEQYF; DNA: TGTGCCAGCAGTTTATGGGGGGACAGCTCCTACGAGCAGTACTTC
J: TRBJ1-1; V: TRBV6-5; D: TRBD1; size: -; CDR3: CASSPRTGYTEAFF; DNA: TGTGCCAGCAGTCCCCGGACAGGGTACACTGAAGCTTTCTTT
J: TRBJ2-7; V: TRBV2; D: -; size: -; CDR3: CASSDPGARFNEQYF; DNA: TGTGCCAGCAGCGACCCGGGGGCTAGATTCAACGAGCAGTACTTC
J: TRBJ2-7; V: TRBV28; D: -; size: -; CDR3: CASSLSPDLFGYEQYF; DNA: TGTGCCAGCAGTTTATCCCCGGACTTGTTTGGCTACGAGCAGTACTTC
J: TRBJ2-7; V: TRBV5-6; D: -; size: -; CDR3: CAVSRGEGAYEQYF; DNA: TGTGCAGTCTCGAGGGGCGAAGGAGCCTACGAGCAGTACTTC
J: TRBJ2-1; V: TRBV27; D: TRBD1; size: -; CDR3: CASSFGSDRGPRRIYNEQFF; DNA: TGTGCCAGCAGTTTCGGTTCGGACAGGGGGCCTCGCAGAATCTACAATGAGCAGTTCTTC
J: TRBJ2-3; V: TRBV6-4; D: TRBD2; size: once; CDR3: CASSDSGTSFPDTQYF; DNA: TGTGCCAGCAGTGACTCTGGGACTAGCTTTCCAGATACGCAGTATTTT
J: TRBJ2-7; V: TRBV5-1; D: TRBD2; size: -; CDR3: CASSRGDGSSYEQYF; DNA: TGCGCCAGCAGCCGGGGGGACGGAAGCTCCTACGAGCAGTACTTC
J: TRBJ1-5; V: TRBV19; D: TRBD1; size: -; CDR3: CASVPDRAGQPQHF; DNA: TGTGCCAGTGTTCCGGACAGGGCCGGTCAGCCCCAGCATTTT
J: TRBJ1-5; V: TRBV5-6; D: TRBD1; size: -; CDR3: CASRIGPRQGPSNQPQHF; DNA: TGTGCCAGCAGAATTGGCCCGAGACAGGGCCCTAGCAATCAGCCCCAGCATTTT
J: TRBJ2-5; V: TRBV4-1; D: -; size: -; CDR3: CASSQARGETQYF; DNA: TGCGCCAGCAGCCAAGCCCGGGGCGAGACCCAGTACTTC
J: TRBJ2-3; V: TRBV11-2; D: TRBD2; size: -; CDR3: CASSLELAGYTQYF; DNA: TGTGCCAGCAGCTTAGAGCTAGCGGGTTATACGCAGTATTTT
J: TRBJ2-7; V: TRBV5-7; D: -; size: once; CDR3: CASSPWVRTRYEQYF; DNA: TGTGCCAGCAGCCCGTGGGTACGAACAAGATACGAGCAGTACTTC
J: TRBJ1-5; V: TRBV28; D: -; size: -; CDR3: CASSLQGPGGQPQHF; DNA: TGTGCCAGCAGTCTCCAGGGTCCCGGAGGCCAGCCCCAGCATTTT